This TCR beta chain was recovered during a study of T-cell memory formation after mild COVID-19. From the 5' RACE reads, TCRdb called clonotypes with MiXCR, one entry per CDR3 protein. This table has 450,000 to 700,000 distinct CDR3 sequences, over 15% appearing once. Study observations and caveats: Contracting CD4+ clones were located mainly in CM and EM, and CD8+ clones in EMRA.

Comments on this clonotype: Its antigen is currently unknown.

From germline, CDR1 is DFQATT and CDR2 SNEGSKA (reference sequence). V dropped 2 bases and J dropped 2; count of bases not matched to a gene: 5. The CDR3 runs 15 residues. This rearrangement joins TRBV20-1 to TRBJ1-3; the match to TRBD1 covers 8 bases. The sequenced sample consisted of PBMCs or a T cell subset sorted from them (not recorded which). The TCR comes from an adult woman who had mild COVID-19 (a few samples of this study predate the infection). Cell type and time point are not known. CDR3 nucleotides: TGCAGTGCTAGAACTAGGACAGGGACTGGAAACACCATATATTTT. Protein: CSARTRTGTGNTIYF.